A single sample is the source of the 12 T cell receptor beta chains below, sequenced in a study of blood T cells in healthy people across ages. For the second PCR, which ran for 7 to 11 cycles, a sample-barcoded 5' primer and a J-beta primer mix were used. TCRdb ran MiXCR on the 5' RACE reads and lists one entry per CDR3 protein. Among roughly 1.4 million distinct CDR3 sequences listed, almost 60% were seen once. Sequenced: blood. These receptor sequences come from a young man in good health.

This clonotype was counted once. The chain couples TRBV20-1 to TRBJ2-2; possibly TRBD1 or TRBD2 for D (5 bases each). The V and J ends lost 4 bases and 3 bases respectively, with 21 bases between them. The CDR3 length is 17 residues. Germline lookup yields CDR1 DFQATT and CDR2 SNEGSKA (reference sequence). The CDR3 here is CSAKGSGTDFYTGELFF. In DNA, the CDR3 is TGCAGTGCTAAGGGGTCAGGGACCGACTTTTACACCGGGGAGCTGTTTTTT.

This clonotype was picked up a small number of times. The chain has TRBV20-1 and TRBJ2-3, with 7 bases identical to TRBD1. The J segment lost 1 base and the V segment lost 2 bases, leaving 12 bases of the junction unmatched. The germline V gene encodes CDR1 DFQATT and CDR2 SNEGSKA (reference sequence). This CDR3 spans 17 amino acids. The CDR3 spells CSARRWTGDRRTDTQYF. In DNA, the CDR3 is TGCAGTGCTAGACGATGGACCGGGGACAGACGCACAGATACGCAGTATTTT.

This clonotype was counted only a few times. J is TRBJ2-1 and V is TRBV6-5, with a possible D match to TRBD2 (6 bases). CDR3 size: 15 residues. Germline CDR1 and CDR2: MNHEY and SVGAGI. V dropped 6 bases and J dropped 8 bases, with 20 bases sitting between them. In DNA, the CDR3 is TGTGCCAGCAGCCGAGTGGGTTTAGCGGCGGATGAGCAGTTCTTC. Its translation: CASSRVGLAADEQFF.

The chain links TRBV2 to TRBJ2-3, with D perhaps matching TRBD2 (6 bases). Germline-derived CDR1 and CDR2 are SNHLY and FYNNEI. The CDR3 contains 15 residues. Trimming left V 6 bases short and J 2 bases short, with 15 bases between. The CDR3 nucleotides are TGTGCCAGCAGGCCGGGGGAGACCCCCACAGATACGCAGTATTTT. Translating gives CASRPGETPTDTQYF.

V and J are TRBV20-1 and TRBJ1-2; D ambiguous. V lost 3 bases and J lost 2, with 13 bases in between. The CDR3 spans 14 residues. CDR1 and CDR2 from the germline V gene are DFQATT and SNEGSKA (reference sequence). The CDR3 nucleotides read TGCAGTGCTAGGATCGGCGCAATCAACTATGGCTACACCTTC. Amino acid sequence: CSARIGAINYGYTF.

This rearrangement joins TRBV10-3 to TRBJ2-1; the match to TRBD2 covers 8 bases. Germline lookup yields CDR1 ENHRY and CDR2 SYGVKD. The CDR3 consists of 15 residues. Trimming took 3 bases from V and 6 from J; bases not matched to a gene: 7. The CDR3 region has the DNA TGTGCCATCAGTGAAGGGACTAGTGTCGGCAATGAGCAGTTCTTC. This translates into CAISEGTSVGNEQFF.

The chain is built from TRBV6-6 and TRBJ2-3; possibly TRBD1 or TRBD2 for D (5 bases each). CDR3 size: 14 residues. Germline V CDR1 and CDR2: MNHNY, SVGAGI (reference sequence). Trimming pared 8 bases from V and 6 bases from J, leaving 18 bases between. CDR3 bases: TGTGCCAGCCAATCGGGGACGGTATGGGATACGCAGTATTTT. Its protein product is CASQSGTVWDTQYF.

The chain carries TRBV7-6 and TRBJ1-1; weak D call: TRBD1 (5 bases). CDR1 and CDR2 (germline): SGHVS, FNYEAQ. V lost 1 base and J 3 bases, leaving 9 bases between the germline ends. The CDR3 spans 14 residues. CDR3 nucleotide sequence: TGTGCCAGCAGCTTAGAGGTAGGGGACACTGAAGCTTTCTTT. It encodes CASSLEVGDTEAFF. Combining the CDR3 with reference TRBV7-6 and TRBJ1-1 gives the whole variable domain GAGVSQSPRYKVTKRGQDVALRCDPISGHVSLYWYRQALGQGPEFLTYFNYEAQQDKSGLPNDRFSAERPEGSISTLTIQRTEQRDSAMYRCASSLEVGDTEAFFGQGTRLTVV.

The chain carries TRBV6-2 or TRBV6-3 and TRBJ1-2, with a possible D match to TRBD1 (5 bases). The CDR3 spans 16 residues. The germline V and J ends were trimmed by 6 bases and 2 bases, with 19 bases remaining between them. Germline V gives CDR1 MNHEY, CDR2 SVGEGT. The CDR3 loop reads CASRPRFGQGNYGYTF. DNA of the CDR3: TGTGCCAGCAGGCCTCGGTTTGGGCAGGGAAACTATGGCTACACCTTC.

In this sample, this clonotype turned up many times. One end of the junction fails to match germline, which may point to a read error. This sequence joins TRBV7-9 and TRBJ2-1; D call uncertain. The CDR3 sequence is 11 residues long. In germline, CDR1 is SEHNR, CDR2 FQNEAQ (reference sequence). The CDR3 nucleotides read TGCGCCAGCAGCTTGGTGGATGAGCAGTTCTTC. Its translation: CASSLVDEQFF.

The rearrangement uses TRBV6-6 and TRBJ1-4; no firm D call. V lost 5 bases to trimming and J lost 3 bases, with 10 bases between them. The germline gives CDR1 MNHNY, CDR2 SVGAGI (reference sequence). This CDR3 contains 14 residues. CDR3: CASSRGRSNEKLFF. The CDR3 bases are TGTGCCAGCAGTCGAGGCAGGTCTAATGAAAAACTGTTTTTT.

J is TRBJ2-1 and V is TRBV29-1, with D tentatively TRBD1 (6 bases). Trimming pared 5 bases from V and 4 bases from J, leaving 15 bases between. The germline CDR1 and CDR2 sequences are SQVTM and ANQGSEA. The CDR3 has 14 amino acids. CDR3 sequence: CSVHRDTSYNEQFF. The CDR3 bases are TGCAGCGTTCACCGGGACACCTCGTACAATGAGCAGTTCTTC.